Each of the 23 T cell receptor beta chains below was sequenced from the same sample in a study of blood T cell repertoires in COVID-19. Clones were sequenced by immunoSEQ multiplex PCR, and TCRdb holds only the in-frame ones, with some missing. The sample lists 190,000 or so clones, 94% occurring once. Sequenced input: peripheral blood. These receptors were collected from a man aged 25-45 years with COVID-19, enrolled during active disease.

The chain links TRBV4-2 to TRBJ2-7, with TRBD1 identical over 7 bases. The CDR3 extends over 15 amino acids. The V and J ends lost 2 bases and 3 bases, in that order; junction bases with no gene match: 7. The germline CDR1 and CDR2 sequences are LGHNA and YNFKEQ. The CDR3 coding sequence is TGTGCCAGCAGCCAAACTACGGGACAGTACTACGAGCAGTACTTC. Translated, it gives CASSQTTGQYYEQYF.

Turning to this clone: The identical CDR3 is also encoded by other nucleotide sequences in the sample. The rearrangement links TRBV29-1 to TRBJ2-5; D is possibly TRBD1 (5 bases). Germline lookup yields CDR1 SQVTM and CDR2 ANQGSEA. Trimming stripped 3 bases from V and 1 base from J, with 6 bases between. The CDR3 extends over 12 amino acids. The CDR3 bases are TGCAGCGTTGACAGGGTCCAAGAGACCCAGTACTTC. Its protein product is CSVDRVQETQYF.

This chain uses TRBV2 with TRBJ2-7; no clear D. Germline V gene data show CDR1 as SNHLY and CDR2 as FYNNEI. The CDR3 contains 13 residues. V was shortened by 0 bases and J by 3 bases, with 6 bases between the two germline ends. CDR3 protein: CASSEARSYEQYF. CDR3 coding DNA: TGTGCCAGCAGTGAAGCGCGGAGCTACGAGCAGTACTTC.

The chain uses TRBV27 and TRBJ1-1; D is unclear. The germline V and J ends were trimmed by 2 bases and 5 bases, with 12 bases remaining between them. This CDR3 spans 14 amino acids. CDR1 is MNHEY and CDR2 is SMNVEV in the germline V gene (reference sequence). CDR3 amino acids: CASSLAGSETEAFF. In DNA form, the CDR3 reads TGTGCCAGCAGTTTAGCCGGGTCGGAGACTGAAGCTTTCTTT.

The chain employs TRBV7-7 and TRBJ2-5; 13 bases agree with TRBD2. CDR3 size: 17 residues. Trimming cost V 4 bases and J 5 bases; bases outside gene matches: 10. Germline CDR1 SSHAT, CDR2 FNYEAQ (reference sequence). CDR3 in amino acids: CASSSRLAGGGRETQYF. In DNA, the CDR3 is TGTGCCAGCAGCTCGAGACTAGCGGGGGGCGGCCGGGAGACCCAGTACTTC. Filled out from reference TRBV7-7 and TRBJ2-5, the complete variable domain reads GAGVSQSPRYKVTKRGQDVTLRCDPISSHATLYWYQQALGQGPEFLTYFNYEAQPDKSGLPSDRFSAERPEGSISTLTIQRTEQRDSAMYRCASSSRLAGGGRETQYFGPGTRLLVL.

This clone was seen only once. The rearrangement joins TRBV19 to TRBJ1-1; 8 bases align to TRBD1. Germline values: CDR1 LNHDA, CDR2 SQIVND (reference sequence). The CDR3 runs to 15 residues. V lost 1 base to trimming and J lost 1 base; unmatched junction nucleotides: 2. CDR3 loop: CASSIVGQGNTEAFF. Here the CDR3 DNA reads TGTGCCAGTAGTATAGTCGGACAGGGGAACACTGAAGCTTTCTTT.

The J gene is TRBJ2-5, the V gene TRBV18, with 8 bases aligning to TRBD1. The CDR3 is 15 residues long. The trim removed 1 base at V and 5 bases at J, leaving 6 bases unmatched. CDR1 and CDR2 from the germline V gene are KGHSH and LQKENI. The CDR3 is CASSPRAGGEETQYF. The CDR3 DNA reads TGTGCCAGCTCACCACGGGCAGGGGGCGAGGAGACCCAGTACTTC.

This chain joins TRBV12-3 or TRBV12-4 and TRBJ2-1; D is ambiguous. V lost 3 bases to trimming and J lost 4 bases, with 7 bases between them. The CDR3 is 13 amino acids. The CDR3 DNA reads TGTGCCAGCAGTTTTAGAACTTACAATGAGCAGTTCTTC. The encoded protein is CASSFRTYNEQFF.

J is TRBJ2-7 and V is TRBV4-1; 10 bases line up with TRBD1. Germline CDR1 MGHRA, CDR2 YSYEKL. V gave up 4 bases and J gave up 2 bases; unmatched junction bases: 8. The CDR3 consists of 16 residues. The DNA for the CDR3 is TGCGCCAGCAGCCGCACCTCCGGGACAGGGGCCTACGAGCAGTACTTC. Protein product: CASSRTSGTGAYEQYF.

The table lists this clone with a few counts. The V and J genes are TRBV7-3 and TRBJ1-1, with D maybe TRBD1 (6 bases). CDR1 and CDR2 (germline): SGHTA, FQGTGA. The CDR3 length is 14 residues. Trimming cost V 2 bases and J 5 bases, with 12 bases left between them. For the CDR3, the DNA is TGTGCCAGCAGCTTATTCGGGGGGCAGACTGAAGCTTTCTTT. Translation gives CASSLFGGQTEAFF.

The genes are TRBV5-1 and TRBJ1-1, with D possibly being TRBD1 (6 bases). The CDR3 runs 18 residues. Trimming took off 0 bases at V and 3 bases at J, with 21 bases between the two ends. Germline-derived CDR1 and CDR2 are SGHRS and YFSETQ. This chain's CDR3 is CASSLVLQGGAMDTEAFF. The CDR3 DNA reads TGCGCCAGCAGCTTGGTGTTACAGGGTGGGGCGATGGACACTGAAGCTTTCTTT.

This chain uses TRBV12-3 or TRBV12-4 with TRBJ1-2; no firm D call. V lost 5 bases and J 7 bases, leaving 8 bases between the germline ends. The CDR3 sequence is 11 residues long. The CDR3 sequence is CASSRSFGYTF. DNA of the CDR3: TGTGCCAGCAGTCGTAGTTTTGGCTACACCTTC.

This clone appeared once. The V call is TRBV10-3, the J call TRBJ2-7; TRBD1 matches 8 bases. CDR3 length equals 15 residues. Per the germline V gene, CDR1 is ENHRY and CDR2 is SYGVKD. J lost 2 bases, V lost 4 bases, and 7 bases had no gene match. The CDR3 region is CAISGTTGGTYEQYF. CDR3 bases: TGTGCCATCAGTGGTACCACAGGGGGGACCTACGAGCAGTACTTC.

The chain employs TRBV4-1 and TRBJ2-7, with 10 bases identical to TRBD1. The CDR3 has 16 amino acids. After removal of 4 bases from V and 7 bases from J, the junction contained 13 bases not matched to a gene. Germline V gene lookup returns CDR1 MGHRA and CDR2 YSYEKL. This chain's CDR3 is CASSLTSTGGVGEQYF. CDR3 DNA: TGCGCCAGCAGCCTTACCTCGACAGGGGGCGTGGGAGAGCAGTACTTC.

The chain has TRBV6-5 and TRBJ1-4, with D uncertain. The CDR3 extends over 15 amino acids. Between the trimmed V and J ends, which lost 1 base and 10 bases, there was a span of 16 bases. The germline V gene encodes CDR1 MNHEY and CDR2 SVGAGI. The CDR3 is CASSYFNGESGKLFF. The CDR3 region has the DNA TGTGCCAGCAGTTACTTCAACGGGGAATCTGGAAAACTGTTTTTT.

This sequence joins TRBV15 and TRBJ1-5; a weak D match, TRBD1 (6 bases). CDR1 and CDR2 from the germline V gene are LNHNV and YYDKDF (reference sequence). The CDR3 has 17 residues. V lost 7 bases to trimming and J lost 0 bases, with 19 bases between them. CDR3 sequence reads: CATNVTGHLHSNQPQHF. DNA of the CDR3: TGTGCCACCAACGTGACAGGACACCTCCATAGCAATCAGCCCCAGCATTTT.

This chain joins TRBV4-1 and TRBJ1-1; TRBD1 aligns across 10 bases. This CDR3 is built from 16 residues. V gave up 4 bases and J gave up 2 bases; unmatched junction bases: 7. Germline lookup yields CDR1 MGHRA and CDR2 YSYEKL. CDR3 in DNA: TGCGCCAGCAGCCGTTACTGGACAGGGGGAAACACTGAAGCTTTCTTT. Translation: CASSRYWTGGNTEAFF.

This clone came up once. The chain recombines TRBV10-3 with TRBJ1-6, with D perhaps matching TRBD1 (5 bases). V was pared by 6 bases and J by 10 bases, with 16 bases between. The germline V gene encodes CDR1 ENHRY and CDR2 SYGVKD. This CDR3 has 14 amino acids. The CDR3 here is CAIRFDSRGSPLHF. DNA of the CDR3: TGTGCCATCAGATTCGACAGTCGAGGCTCACCCCTCCACTTT.

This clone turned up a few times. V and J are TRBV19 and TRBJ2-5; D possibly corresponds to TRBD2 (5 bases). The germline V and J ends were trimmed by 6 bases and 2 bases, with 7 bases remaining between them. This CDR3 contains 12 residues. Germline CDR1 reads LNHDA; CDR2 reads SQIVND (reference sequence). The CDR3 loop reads CASSGGQETQYF. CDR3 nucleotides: TGTGCCAGTAGCGGAGGTCAAGAGACCCAGTACTTC. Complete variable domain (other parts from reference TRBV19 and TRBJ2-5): DGGITQSPKYLFRKEGQNVTLSCEQNLNHDAMYWYRQDPGQGLRLIYYSQIVNDFQKGDIAEGYSVSREKKESFPLTVTSAQKNPTAFYLCASSGGQETQYFGPGTRLLVL.

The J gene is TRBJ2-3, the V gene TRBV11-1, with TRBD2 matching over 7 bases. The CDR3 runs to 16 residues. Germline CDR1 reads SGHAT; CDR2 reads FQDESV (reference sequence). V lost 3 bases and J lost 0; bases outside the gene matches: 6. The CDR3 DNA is TGTGCCAGCAGCTTTTCTAGCGGAGCTAGCACAGATACGCAGTATTTT. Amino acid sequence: CASSFSSGASTDTQYF. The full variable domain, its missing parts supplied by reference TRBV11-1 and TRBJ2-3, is EAEVAQSPRYKITEKSQAVAFWCDPISGHATLYWYRQILGQGPELLVQFQDESVVDDSQLPKDRFSAERLKGVDSTLKIQPAELGDSAMYLCASSFSSGASTDTQYFGPGTRLTVL.

The CDR3 loop is CASSLYGEDTEAFF. CDR3 DNA: TGCGCCAGCAGCCTCTACGGGGAGGACACTGAAGCTTTCTTT. This sequence joins TRBV5-1 and TRBJ1-1; no clear D gene. With 4 bases removed from V and 3 bases from J, the gap between germline ends came to 13 bases. CDR3 size: 14 residues. Germline V lookup: CDR1 SGHRS, CDR2 YFSETQ.

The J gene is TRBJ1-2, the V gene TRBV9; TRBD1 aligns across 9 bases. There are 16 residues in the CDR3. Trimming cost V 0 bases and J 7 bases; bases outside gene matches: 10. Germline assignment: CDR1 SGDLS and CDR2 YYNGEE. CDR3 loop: CASSVGGTGQIGGYTF. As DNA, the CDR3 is TGTGCCAGCAGCGTAGGAGGGACAGGGCAAATAGGTGGCTACACCTTC.

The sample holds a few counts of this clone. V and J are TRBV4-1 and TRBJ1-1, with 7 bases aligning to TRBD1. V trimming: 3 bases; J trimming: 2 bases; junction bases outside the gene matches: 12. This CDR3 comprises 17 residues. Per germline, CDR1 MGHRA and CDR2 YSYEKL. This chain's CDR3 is CASSQYIGTAVNTEAFF. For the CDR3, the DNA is TGCGCCAGCAGCCAGTATATTGGGACAGCAGTTAACACTGAAGCTTTCTTT.